The present TCR beta chain was sequenced within a study of shared clonotypes between healthy human individuals. Study-level results: Researchers sampled blood only, noting tissue repertoires likely differ. The generation probabilities recorded for non-shared clonotypes fell below those of clonotypes shared by all four donors.

Remarks on this clone: Its target is not known.

The CDR3 covers 12 residues. V was shortened by 6 bases and J by 7 bases, with 15 bases between the two germline ends. Per germline, CDR1 SQVTM and CDR2 ANQGSEA. Naive CD8 populations comprised CD45RO-negative cells positively selected for CCR7, excluding terminally differentiated effector memory CD45RA+ cells. All donors were healthy HIV-negative adults lacking recent acute infections or vaccinations. Sequencing was performed with immunoSEQ multiplex PCR; in TCRdb, only in-frame clones are kept and a portion is missing. The sample shows roughly 2.1 million clones, about 92% of them seen only once. Sequencing was performed on naive CD8+ T cells from PBMCs. The receptor was isolated from a man between 18 and 35 years old in good health. Some clones in this sample may be carry-over from other donors' samples. The rearrangement links TRBV29-1 to TRBJ1-2; D gene uncertain. This CDR3 is CSVDPFLRGYTF. The CDR3 nucleotides are TGCAGCGTCGACCCATTTTTACGTGGCTACACCTTC. The full variable domain, with the rest looked up from reference TRBV29-1 and TRBJ1-2, is SAVISQKPSRDICQRGTSLTIQCQVDSQVTMMFWYRQQPGQSLTLIATANQGSEATYESGFVIDKFPISRPNLTFSTLTVSNMSPEDSSIYLCSVDPFLRGYTFGSGTRLTVV.